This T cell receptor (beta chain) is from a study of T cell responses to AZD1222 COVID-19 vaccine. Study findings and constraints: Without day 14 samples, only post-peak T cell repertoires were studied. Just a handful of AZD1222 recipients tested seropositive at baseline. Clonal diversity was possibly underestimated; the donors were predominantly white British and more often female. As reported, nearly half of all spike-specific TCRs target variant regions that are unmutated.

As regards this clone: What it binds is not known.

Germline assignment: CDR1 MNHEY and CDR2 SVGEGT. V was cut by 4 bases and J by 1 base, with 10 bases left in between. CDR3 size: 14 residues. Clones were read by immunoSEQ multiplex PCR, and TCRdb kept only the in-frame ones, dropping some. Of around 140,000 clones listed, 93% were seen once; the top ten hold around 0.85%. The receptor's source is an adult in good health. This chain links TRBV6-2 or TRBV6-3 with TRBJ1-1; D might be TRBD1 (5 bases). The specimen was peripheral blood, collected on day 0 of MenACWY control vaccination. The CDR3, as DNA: TGTGCCAGCAGTTGGGACGTGCGGAACACTGAAGCTTTCTTT. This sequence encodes CASSWDVRNTEAFF.